The 4 T cell receptor beta chains listed next were all sequenced from one sample in a study of beta chain features in type 1 diabetes. Reverse transcribing all isolated RNA meant expressed TCRB transcripts were sequenced. Here immunoSEQ multiplex PCR was the method, and the copy in TCRdb shows in-frame clones only, minus some. The table shows fewer than 350,000 clones, with roughly a fifth occurring only once. The sequenced sample consisted of naive CD4+ T cells from blood. These receptors were taken from a woman between 18 and 29 years old in good health.

This clone was seen a handful of times. The genes are TRBV30 and TRBJ1-1; no clear D. This CDR3 is built from 13 residues. The ends were cut back, 2 bases at V and 4 bases at J, with 11 bases in the middle. Germline V gene lookup returns CDR1 GTSNPN and CDR2 SVGIG (reference sequence). The CDR3 reads CAWSSISGTEAFF. The CDR3 coding sequence is TGTGCCTGGAGTTCGATTTCGGGCACTGAAGCTTTCTTT.

This chain uses TRBV10-3 with TRBJ2-1; tentatively, D is TRBD2 (6 bases). Per the germline V gene, CDR1 is ENHRY and CDR2 is SYGVKD. The V and J ends lost 10 bases and 0 bases respectively, with 13 bases between them. CDR3 length: 14 residues. CDR3 protein: CATESGSSYNEQFF. Here the CDR3 DNA reads TGTGCCACAGAAAGCGGGTCCTCCTACAATGAGCAGTTCTTC.

This clone was observed a handful of times. The chain is built from TRBV5-1 and TRBJ2-5; 7 positions match TRBD1. This CDR3 contains 14 residues. Germline-derived CDR1 and CDR2 are SGHRS and YFSETQ. The V segment lost 5 bases and the J segment 4 bases; nucleotides outside the gene matches: 8. The CDR3 protein is CASRYVGGSETQYF. The CDR3 nucleotides read TGCGCCAGCAGATACGTAGGGGGCTCAGAGACCCAGTACTTC.

Here the CDR3 reads CASSLFSGGAETQYF. The CDR3 DNA reads TGCGCCAGCAGCTTGTTTTCGGGGGGCGCGGAGACCCAGTACTTC. The chain combines TRBV5-1 with TRBJ2-5, with D possibly matching TRBD2 (7 bases). Trimming took 1 base from V and 5 from J, leaving 15 bases between them. CDR1 is SGHRS and CDR2 is YFSETQ in the germline V gene. The CDR3 contains 15 residues.